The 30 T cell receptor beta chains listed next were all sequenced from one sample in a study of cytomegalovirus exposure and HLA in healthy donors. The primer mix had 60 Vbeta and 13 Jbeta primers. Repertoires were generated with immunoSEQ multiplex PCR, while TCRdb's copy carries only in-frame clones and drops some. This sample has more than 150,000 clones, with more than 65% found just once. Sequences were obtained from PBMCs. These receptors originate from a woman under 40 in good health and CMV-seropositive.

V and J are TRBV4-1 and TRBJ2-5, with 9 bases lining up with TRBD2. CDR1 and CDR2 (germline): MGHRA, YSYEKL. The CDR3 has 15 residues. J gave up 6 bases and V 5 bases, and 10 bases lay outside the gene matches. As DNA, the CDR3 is TGCGCCAGCAGCACCCGGACTAGCGCCTGGAAGACCCAGTACTTC. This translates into CASSTRTSAWKTQYF.

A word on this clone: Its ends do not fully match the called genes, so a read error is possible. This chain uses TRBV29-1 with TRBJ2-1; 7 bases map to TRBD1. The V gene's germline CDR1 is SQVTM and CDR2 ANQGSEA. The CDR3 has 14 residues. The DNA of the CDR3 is TGCAGCGTTAAAGACAGGGCCTCCTACAATGAGCAGTTCTTC. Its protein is CSVKDRASYNEQFF.

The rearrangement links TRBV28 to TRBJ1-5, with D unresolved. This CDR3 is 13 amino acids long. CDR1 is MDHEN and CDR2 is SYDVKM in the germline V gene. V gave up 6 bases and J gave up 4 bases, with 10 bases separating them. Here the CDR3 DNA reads TGTGCCAGCAGCGTTCCCGGTAATCAGCCCCAGCATTTT. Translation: CASSVPGNQPQHF.

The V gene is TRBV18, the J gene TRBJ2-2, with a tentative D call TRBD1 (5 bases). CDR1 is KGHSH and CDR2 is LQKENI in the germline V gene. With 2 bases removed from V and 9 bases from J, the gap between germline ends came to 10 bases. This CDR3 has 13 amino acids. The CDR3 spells CASSPTQGRELFF. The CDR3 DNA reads TGTGCCAGCTCACCAACTCAGGGCCGGGAGCTGTTTTTT.

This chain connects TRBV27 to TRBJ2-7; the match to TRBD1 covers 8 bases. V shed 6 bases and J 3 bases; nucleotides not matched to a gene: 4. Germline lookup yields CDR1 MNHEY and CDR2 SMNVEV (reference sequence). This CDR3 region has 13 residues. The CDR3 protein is CASSLDRDYEQYF. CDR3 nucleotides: TGTGCCAGCAGCCTGGACAGGGACTACGAGCAGTACTTC.

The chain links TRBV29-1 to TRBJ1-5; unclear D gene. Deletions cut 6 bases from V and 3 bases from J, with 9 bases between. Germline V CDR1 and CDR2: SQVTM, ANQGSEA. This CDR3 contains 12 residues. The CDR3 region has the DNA TGCAGCGTCGGAGAACCCAATCAGCCCCAGCATTTT. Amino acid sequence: CSVGEPNQPQHF. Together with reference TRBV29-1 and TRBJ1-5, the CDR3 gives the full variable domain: SAVISQKPSRDICQRGTSLTIQCQVDSQVTMMFWYRQQPGQSLTLIATANQGSEATYESGFVIDKFPISRPNLTFSTLTVSNMSPEDSSIYLCSVGEPNQPQHFGDGTRLSIL.

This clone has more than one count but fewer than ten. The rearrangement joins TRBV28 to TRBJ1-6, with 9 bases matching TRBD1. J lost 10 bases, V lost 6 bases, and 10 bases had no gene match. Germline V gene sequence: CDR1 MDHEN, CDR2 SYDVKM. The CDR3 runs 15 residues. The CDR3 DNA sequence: TGTGCCAGCAGGGACAGGGGCGCCCCCGGGTCACCCCTCCACTTT. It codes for CASRDRGAPGSPLHF.

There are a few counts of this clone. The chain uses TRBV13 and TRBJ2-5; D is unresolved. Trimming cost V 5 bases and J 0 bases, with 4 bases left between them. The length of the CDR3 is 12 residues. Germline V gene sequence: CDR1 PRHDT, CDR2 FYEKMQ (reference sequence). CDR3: CASSPDQETQYF. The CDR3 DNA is TGTGCCAGCAGCCCTGACCAAGAGACCCAGTACTTC.

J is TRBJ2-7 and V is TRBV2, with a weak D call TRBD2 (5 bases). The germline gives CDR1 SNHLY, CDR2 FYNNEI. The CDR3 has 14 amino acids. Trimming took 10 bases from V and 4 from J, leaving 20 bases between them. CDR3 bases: TGTGCCACCACAAAGGACTCGACGGGGTACGAGCAGTACTTC. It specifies CATTKDSTGYEQYF.

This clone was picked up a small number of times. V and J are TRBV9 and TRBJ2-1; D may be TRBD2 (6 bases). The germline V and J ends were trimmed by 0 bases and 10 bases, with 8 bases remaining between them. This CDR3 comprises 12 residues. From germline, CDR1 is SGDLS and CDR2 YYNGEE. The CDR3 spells CASSVDGGEQFF. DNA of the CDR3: TGTGCCAGCAGCGTAGATGGGGGGGAGCAGTTCTTC.

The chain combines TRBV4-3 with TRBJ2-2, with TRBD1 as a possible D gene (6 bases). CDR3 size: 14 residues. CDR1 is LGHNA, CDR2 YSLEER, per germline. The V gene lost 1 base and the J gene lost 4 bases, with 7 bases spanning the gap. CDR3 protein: CASSQGTATGELFF. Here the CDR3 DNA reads TGCGCCAGCAGCCAAGGGACAGCCACCGGGGAGCTGTTTTTT.

CDR3 in DNA: TGTGCCAGCAGTCTCGACAGGGGGAACTACGAGCAGTACTTC. Translating gives CASSLDRGNYEQYF. This chain connects TRBV5-8 to TRBJ2-7; 9 nucleotides match TRBD1. The CDR3 consists of 14 residues. V gave up 5 bases and J gave up 3 bases; unmatched junction bases: 6. Germline CDR1 is SGHTS and CDR2 is YDEGEE.

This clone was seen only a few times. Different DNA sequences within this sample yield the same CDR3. The CDR3 DNA reads as TGTGCCAGCAGCCCGGACAGGGGCAGCTACGAGCAGTACTTC. This gives the protein CASSPDRGSYEQYF. This rearrangement joins TRBV7-9 to TRBJ2-7; 9 nucleotides agree with TRBD1. The CDR3 is 14 residues long. The V gene's germline CDR1 is SEHNR and CDR2 FQNEAQ (reference sequence). V lost 5 bases, J lost 3 bases, and 5 bases stayed unmatched.

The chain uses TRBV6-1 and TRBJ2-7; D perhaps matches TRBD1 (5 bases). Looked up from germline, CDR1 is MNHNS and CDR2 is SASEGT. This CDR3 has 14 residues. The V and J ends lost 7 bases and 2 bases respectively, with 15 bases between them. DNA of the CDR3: TGTGCCAGCACAGCCCATCCAGGGCCCTACGAGCAGTACTTC. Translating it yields CASTAHPGPYEQYF.

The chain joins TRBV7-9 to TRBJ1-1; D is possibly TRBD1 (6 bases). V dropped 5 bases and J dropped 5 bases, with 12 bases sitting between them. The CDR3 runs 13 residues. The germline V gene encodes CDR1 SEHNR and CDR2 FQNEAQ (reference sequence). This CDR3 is CASSPITGTEAFF. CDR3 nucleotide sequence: TGTGCCAGCAGCCCAATCACAGGGACTGAAGCTTTCTTT. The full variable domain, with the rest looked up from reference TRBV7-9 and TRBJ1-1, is DTGVSQNPRHKITKRGQNVTFRCDPISEHNRLYWYRQTLGQGPEFLTYFQNEAQLEKSRLLSDRFSAERPKGSFSTLEIQRTEQGDSAMYLCASSPITGTEAFFGQGTRLTVV.

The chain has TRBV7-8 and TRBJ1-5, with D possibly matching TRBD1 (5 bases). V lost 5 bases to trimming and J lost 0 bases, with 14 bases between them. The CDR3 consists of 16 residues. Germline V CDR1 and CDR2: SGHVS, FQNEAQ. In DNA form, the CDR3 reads TGTGCCAGCAGCCAAGACAGATTATATAGCAATCAGCCCCAGCATTTT. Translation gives CASSQDRLYSNQPQHF.

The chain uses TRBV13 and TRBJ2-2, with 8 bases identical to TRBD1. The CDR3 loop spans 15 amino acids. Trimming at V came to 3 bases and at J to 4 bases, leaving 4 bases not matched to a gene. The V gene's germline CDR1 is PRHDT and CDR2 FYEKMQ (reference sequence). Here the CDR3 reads CASSFRQGSTGELFF. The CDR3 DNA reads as TGTGCCAGCAGCTTTAGACAGGGGAGCACCGGGGAGCTGTTTTTT.

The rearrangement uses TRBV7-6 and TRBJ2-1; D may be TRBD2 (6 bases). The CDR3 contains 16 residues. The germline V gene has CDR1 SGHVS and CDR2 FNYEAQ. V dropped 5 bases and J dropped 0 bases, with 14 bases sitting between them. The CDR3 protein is CASSRGTRGSYNEQFF. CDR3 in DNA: TGTGCCAGCAGCCGGGGGACCCGGGGCTCCTACAATGAGCAGTTCTTC.

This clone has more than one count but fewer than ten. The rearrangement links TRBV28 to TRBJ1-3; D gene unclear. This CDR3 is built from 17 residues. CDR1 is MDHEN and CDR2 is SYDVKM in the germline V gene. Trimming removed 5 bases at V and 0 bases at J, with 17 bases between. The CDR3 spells CASSAYGWRSSGNTIYF. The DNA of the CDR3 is TGTGCCAGCAGTGCGTACGGGTGGAGATCCTCTGGAAACACCATATATTTT.

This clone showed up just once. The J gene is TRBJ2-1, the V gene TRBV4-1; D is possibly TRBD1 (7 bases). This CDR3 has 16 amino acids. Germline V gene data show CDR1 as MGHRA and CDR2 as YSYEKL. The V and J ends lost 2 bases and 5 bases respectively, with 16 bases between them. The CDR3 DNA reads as TGCGCCAGCAGCCAACCAGGGGGAGGACAACACAATGAGCAGTTCTTC. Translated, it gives CASSQPGGGQHNEQFF.

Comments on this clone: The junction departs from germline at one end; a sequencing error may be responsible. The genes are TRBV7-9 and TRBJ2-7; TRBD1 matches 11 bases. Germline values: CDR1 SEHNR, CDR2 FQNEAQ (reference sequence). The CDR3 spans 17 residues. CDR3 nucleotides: TGTTCCAGCAGCTTCCGGACTGGACAGGGGGCCTCCTACGAGCAGTACTTC. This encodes CSSSFRTGQGASYEQYF.

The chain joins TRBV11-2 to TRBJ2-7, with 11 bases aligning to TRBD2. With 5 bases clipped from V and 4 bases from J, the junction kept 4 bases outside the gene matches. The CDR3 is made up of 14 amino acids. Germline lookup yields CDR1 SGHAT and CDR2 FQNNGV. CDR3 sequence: CASSHSGGAYEQYF. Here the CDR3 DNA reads TGTGCCAGCAGCCATAGCGGGGGGGCGTACGAGCAGTACTTC.

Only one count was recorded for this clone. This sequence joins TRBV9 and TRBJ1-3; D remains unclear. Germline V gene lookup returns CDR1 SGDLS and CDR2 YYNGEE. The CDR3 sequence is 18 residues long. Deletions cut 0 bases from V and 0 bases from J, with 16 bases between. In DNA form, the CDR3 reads TGTGCCAGCAGCGTAGGCGGCAGTAGGTTAGGCTCTGGAAACACCATATATTTT. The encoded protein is CASSVGGSRLGSGNTIYF.

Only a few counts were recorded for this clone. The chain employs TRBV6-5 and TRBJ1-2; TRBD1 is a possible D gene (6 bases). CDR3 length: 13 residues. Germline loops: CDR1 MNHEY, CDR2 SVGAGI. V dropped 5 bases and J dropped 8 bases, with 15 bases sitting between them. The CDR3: CASSENRVGGYTF. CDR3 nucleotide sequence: TGTGCCAGCAGTGAAAACAGGGTAGGAGGCTACACCTTC.

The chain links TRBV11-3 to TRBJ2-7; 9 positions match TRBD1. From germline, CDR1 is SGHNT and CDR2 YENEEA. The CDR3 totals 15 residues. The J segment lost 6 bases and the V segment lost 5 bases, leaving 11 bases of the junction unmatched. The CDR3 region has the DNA TGTGCCAGCAGCAGCGCCGGGACAGGGAATGGCGAGCAGTACTTC. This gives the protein CASSSAGTGNGEQYF.

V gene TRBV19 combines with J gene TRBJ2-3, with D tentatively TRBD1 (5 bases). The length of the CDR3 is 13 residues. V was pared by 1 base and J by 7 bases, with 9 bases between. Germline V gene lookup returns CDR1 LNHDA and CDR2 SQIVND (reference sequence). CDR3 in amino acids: CASSIADSNTQYF. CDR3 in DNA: TGTGCCAGTAGTATAGCCGACAGTAATACGCAGTATTTT.

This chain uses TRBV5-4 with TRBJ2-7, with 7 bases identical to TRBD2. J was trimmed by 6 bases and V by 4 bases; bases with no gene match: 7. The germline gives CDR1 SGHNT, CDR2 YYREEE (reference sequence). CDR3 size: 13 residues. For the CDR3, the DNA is TGTGCCAGCAGCCCGGGGGGTACCTTCGAGCAGTACTTC. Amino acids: CASSPGGTFEQYF.

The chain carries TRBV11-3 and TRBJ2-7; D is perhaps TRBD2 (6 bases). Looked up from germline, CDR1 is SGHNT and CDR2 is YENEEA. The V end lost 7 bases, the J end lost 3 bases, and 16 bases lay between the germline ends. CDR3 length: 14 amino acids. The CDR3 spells CASIPTRDFYEQYF. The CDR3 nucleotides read TGTGCCAGCATACCTACCCGGGACTTCTACGAGCAGTACTTC.

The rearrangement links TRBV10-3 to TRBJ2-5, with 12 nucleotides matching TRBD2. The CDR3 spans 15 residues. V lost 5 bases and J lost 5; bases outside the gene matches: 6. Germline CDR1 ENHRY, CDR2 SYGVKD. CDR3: CAISPTSGGRETQYF. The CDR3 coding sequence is TGTGCCATCAGTCCAACTAGCGGGGGGCGGGAGACCCAGTACTTC.

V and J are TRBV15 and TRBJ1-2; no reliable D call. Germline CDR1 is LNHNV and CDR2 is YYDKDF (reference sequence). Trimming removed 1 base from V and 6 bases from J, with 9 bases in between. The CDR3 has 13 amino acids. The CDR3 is CATSRVSGNGYTF. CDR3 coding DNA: TGTGCCACCAGCAGAGTAAGCGGGAATGGCTACACCTTC. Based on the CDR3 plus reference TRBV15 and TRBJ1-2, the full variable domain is DAMVIQNPRYQVTQFGKPVTLSCSQTLNHNVMYWYQQKSSQAPKLLFHYYDKDFNNEADTPDNFQSRRPNTSFCFLDIRSPGLGDTAMYLCATSRVSGNGYTFGSGTRLTVV.